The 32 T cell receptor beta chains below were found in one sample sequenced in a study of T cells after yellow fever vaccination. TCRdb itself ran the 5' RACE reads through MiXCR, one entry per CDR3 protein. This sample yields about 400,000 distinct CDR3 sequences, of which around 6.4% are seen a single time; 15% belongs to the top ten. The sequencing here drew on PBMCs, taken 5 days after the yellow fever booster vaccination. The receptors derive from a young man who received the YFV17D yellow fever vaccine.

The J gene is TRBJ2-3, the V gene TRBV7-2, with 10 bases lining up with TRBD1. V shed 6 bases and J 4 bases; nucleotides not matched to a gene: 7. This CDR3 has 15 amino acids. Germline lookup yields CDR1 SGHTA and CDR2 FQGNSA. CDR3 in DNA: TGTGCCAGCAGGGCCGGGACAGGGGTGCCAGATACGCAGTATTTT. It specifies CASRAGTGVPDTQYF.

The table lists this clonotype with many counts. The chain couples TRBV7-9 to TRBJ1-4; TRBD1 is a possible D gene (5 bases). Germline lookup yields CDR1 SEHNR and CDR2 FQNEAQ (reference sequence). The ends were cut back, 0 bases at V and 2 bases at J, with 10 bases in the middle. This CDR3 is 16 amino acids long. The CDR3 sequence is CASSLALQGTNEKLFF. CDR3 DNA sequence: TGTGCCAGCAGCTTAGCGCTCCAGGGTACTAATGAAAAACTGTTTTTT. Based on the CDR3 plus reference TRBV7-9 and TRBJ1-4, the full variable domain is DTGVSQNPRHKITKRGQNVTFRCDPISEHNRLYWYRQTLGQGPEFLTYFQNEAQLEKSRLLSDRFSAERPKGSFSTLEIQRTEQGDSAMYLCASSLALQGTNEKLFFGSGTQLSVL.

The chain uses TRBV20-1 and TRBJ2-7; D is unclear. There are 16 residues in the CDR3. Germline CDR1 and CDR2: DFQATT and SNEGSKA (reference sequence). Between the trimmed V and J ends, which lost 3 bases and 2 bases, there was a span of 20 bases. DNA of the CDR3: TGCAGTGCTAGTTTTCCGCAGGAAAAGGGTACCTACGAGCAGTACTTC. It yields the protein CSASFPQEKGTYEQYF.

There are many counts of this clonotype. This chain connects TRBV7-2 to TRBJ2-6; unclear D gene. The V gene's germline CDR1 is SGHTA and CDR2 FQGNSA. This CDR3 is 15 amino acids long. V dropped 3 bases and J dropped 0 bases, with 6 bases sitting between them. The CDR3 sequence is CASSFELSGANVLTF. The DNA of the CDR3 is TGTGCCAGCAGCTTCGAACTCTCTGGGGCCAACGTCCTGACTTTC.

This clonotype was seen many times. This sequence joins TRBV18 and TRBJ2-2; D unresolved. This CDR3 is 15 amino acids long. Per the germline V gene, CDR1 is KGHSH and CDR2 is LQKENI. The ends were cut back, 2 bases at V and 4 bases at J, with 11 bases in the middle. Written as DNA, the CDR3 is TGTGCCAGCTCACCAAGGACCGGGCCCACCGGGGAGCTGTTTTTT. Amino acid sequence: CASSPRTGPTGELFF.

CDR3 residues: CSVGGTGGVSGYTF. CDR3 DNA: TGCAGCGTTGGCGGGACAGGGGGCGTCTCTGGCTACACCTTC. This chain joins TRBV29-1 and TRBJ1-2; 12 bases are shared with TRBD1. The J segment lost 7 bases and the V segment lost 4 bases, leaving 7 bases of the junction unmatched. The CDR3 spans 14 residues. Germline CDR1 is SQVTM and CDR2 is ANQGSEA. The full variable domain, its missing parts supplied by reference TRBV29-1 and TRBJ1-2, is SAVISQKPSRDICQRGTSLTIQCQVDSQVTMMFWYRQQPGQSLTLIATANQGSEATYESGFVIDKFPISRPNLTFSTLTVSNMSPEDSSIYLCSVGGTGGVSGYTFGSGTRLTVV.

CDR3 in amino acids: CASSPPGGTRGSEQFF. CDR3 nucleotide sequence: TGTGCCAGCTCACCACCAGGCGGGACAAGAGGGAGTGAGCAGTTCTTC. The chain combines TRBV18 with TRBJ2-1; D may be TRBD1 or TRBD2 (6 bases each). V lost 0 bases and J lost 9, with 18 bases in between. The germline CDR1 and CDR2 sequences are KGHSH and LQKENI. The CDR3 is made up of 16 amino acids.

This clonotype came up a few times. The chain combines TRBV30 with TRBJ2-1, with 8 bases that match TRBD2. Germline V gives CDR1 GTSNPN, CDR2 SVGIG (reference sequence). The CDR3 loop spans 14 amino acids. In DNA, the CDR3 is TGTGCATCAGTCGGGGGGGTTTACTACAATGAGCAGTTCTTC. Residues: CASVGGVYYNEQFF.

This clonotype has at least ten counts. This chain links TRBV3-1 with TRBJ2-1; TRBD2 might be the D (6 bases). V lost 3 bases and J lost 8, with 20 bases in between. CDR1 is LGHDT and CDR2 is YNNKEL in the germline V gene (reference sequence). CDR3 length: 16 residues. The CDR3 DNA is TGTGCCAGCAGCCAGCAACGGGGACCTAGGGAGGATGAGCAGTTCTTC. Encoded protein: CASSQQRGPREDEQFF.

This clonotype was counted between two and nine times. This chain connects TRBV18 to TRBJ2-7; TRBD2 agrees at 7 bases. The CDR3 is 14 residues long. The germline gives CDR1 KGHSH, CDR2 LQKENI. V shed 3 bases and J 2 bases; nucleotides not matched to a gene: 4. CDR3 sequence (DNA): TGTGCCAGCTCACCCAAGCGGGGCACCTACGAGCAGTACTTC. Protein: CASSPKRGTYEQYF.

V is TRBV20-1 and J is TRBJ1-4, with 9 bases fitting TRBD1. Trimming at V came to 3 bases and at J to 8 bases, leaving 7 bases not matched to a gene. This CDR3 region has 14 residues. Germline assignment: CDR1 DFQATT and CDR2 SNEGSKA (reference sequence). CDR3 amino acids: CSARAGTGLEKLFF. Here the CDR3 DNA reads TGCAGTGCTAGGGCCGGGACAGGGCTGGAAAAACTGTTTTTT.

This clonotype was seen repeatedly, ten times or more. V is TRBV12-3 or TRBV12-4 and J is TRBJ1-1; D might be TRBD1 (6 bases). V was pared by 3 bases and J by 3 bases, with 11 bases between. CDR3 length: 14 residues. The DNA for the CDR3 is TGTGCCAGCAGTTTGGGGACAACCTACACTGAAGCTTTCTTT. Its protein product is CASSLGTTYTEAFF.

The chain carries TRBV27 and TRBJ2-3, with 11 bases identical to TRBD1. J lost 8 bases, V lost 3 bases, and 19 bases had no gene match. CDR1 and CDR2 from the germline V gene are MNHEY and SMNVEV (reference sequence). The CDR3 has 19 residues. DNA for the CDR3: TGTGCCAGCAGTTTCTTTAGGTCCGGGACAGGGGGTGGTACTGGTACGCAGTATTTT. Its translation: CASSFFRSGTGGGTGTQYF.

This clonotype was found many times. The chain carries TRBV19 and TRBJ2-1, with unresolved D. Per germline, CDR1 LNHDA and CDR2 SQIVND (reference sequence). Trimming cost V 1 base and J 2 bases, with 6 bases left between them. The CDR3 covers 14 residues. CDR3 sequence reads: CASSIGEAYNEQFF. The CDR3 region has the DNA TGTGCCAGTAGTATAGGGGAAGCCTACAATGAGCAGTTCTTC.

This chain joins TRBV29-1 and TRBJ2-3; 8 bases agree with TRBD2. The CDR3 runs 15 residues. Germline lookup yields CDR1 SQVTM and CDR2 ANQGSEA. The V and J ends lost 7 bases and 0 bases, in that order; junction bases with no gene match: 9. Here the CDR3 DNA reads TGCAGCGCTGCAAGCGGGAGTTCTAGCACAGATACGCAGTATTTT. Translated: CSAASGSSSTDTQYF.

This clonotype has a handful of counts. The CDR3 nucleotides read TGCAGTGCCACGAGGCCCCTCACAGGGGGAGAGACCCAGTACTTC. Its protein product is CSATRPLTGGETQYF. This rearrangement joins TRBV20-1 to TRBJ2-5, with 8 nucleotides matching TRBD1. This CDR3 region has 15 residues. Germline CDR1 reads DFQATT; CDR2 reads SNEGSKA (reference sequence). V lost 6 bases to trimming and J lost 4 bases; unmatched junction nucleotides: 13.

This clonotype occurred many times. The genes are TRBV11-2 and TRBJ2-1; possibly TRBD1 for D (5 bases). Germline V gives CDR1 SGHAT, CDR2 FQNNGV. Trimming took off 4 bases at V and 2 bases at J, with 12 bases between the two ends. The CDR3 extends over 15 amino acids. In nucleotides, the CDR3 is TGTGCCAGCAGCTCCGGGCCAGGGACCTACAATGAGCAGTTCTTC. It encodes CASSSGPGTYNEQFF.

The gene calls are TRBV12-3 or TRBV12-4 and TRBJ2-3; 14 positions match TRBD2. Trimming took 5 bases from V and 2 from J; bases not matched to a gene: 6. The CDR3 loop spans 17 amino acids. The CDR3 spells CASSRKTSGRDTDTQYF. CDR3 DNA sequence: TGTGCCAGCAGTCGCAAGACTAGCGGGAGGGACACAGATACGCAGTATTTT.

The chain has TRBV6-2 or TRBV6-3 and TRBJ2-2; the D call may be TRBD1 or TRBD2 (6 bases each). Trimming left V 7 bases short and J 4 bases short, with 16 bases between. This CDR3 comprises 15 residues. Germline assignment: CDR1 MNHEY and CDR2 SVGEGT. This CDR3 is CASKPGAVVTGELFF. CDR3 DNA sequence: TGTGCCAGCAAACCGGGGGCGGTTGTCACCGGGGAGCTGTTTTTT.

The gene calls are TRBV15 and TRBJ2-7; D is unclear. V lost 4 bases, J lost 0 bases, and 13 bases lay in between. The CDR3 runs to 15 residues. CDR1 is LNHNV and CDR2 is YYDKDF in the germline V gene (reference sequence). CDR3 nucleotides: TGTGCCACCAGCAATTATGGACGGAGCTCCTACGAGCAGTACTTC. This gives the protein CATSNYGRSSYEQYF.

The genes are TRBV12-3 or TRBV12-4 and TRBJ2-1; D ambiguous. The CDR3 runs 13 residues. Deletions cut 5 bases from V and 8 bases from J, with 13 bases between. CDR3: CASSLGWNDEQFF. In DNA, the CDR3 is TGTGCCAGCAGTCTTGGCTGGAACGATGAGCAGTTCTTC.

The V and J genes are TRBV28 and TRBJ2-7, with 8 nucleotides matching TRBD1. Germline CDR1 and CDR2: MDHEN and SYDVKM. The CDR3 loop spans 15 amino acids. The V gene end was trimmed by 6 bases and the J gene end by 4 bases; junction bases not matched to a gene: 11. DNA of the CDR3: TGTGCCAGCAGCGGGACAGGTCTGGGAAAGTACGAGCAGTACTTC. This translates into CASSGTGLGKYEQYF.

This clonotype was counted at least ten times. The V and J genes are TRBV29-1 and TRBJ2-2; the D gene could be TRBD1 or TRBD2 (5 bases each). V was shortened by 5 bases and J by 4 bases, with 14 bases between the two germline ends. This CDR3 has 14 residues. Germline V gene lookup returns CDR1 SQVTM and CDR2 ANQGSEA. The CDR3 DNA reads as TGCAGCGTTCAGTCCGGGGCCACCACCGGGGAGCTGTTTTTT. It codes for CSVQSGATTGELFF.

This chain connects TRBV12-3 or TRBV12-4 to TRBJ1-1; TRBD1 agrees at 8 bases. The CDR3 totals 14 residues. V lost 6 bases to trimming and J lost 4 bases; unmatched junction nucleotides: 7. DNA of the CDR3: TGTGCCAGCAGCAACGACAGGGGAATCACTGAAGCTTTCTTT. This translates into CASSNDRGITEAFF.

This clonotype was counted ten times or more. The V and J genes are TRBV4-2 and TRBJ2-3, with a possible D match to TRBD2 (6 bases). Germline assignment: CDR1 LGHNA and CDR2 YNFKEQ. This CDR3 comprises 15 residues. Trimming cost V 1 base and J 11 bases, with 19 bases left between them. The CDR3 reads CASSQGGGPDPGQYF. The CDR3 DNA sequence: TGTGCCAGCAGCCAAGGAGGAGGGCCGGACCCTGGGCAGTATTTT.

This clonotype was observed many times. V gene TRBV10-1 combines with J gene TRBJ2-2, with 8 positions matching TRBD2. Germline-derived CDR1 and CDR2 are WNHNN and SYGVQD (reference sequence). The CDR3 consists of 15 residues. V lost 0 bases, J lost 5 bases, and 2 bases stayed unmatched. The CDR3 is CASSESLAGTGELFF. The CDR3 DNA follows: TGCGCCAGCAGTGAGTCTCTAGCGGGTACCGGGGAGCTGTTTTTT.

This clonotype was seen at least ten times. DNA for the CDR3: TGTGCCAGCAGTGGACTAGCGGGGTACAATGAGCAGTTCTTC. It codes for CASSGLAGYNEQFF. The chain combines TRBV12-3 or TRBV12-4 with TRBJ2-1; TRBD2 matches 12 bases. V was pared by 5 bases and J by 4 bases, with 0 bases of the junction left unmatched. There are 14 residues in the CDR3.

The CDR3 coding sequence is TGTGCCAGCAAACGGGACAGGGCCATGGGCGAGCAGTACTTC. Encoded protein: CASKRDRAMGEQYF. The chain employs TRBV5-6 and TRBJ2-7; 9 positions agree with TRBD1. V trimming: 6 bases; J trimming: 6 bases; junction bases outside the gene matches: 10. The CDR3 totals 14 residues. Per germline, CDR1 SGHDT and CDR2 YYEEEE.

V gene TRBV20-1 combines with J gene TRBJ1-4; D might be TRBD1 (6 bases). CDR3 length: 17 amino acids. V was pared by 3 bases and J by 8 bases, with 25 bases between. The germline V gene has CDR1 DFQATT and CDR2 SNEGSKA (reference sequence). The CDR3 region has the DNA TGCAGTGCTAGGAACCTCTTAAGAACAGGGAGAGGGGAAAAACTGTTTTTT. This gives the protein CSARNLLRTGRGEKLFF.

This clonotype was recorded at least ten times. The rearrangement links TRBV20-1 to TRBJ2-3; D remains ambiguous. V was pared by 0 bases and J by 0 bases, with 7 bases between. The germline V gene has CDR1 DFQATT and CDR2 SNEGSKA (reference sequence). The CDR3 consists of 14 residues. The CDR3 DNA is TGCAGTGCTAGAGACGGAACTAGCACAGATACGCAGTATTTT. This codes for CSARDGTSTDTQYF.

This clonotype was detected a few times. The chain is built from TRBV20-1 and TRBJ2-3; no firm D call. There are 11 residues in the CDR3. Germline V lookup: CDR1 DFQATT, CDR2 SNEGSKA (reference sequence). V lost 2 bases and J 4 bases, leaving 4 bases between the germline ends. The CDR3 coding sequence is TGCAGTGCTAGACTATCAGATACGCAGTATTTT. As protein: CSARLSDTQYF.

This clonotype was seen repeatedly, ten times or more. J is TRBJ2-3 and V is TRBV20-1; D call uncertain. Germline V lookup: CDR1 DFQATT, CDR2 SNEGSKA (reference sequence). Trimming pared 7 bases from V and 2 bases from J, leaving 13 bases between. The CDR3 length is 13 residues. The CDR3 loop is CSGVFGNTDTQYF. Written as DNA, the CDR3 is TGCAGTGGTGTCTTCGGAAACACAGATACGCAGTATTTT.